These 14 T cell receptor beta chains were all obtained from the same sample, sequenced in a study of T cells in women clearing cervical HPV infection. The method was immunoSEQ multiplex PCR; TCRdb's version includes in-frame clones alone and lacks a portion of them. This sample's table reports around 28,000 clones. Sequenced: blood buffy coat. The receptors derive from a woman between 18 and 69 years old with a cervical HPV16 infection that either progressed to CIN3+ or cleared (not recorded which).

In regard to this clone: The read finishes 3 residues shy of the CDR3 end, and the germline J gene is used to complete it. The chain uses TRBV2 and TRBJ1-1; D possibly corresponds to TRBD1 (5 bases). Germline CDR1 is SNHLY and CDR2 is FYNNEI. The CDR3 is 14 residues long. V was shortened by 4 bases and J by 1 base, with 10 bases between the two germline ends. The sequenced CDR3 bases are TGTGCCAGCAGTGTGTACAGGAAGAACACTGAA. The encoded protein is CASSVYRKNTE. The CDR3 in full is CASSVYRKNTEAFF.

As to this clone: The observed sequence ends 3 residues before the CDR3 terminus, with the missing tail filled in from the germline J gene. The chain is built from TRBV7-9 and TRBJ2-7; D is possibly TRBD2 (6 bases). This CDR3 comprises 14 residues. The ends were cut back, 5 bases at V and 2 bases at J, with 13 bases in the middle. Looked up from germline, CDR1 is SEHNR and CDR2 is FQNEAQ (reference sequence). CDR3 sequence: CASSPGGRPYEQYF. The part of the CDR3 DNA that was read is TGTGCCAGCAGCCCCGGGGGAAGGCCCTACGAG.

Notes on this clone: Read sequence stops 3 residues before the CDR3 end, and the germline J gene provides the missing end. The chain employs TRBV20-1 and TRBJ2-7; no firm D call. Germline V gene data show CDR1 as DFQATT and CDR2 as SNEGSKA (reference sequence). V lost 0 bases and J lost 4, with 13 bases in between. This CDR3 contains 14 residues. CDR3 DNA (partial): TGCAGTGCTAGAGACCGGATCTCACAGTACGAG. It encodes CSARDRISQYE. The CDR3 in its entirety is CSARDRISQYEQYF.

With respect to this clone: The CDR3 end falls 3 residues outside the read, so it is completed with the germline J gene. V is TRBV11-3 and J is TRBJ1-1, with D possibly TRBD1 on 5 matching bases. Germline assignment: CDR1 SGHNT and CDR2 YENEEA. The length of the CDR3 is 14 residues. V dropped 0 bases and J dropped 7 bases, with 12 bases sitting between them. Incomplete CDR3 DNA: TGTGCCAGCAGCTTAGAGGCCAGGGTCGATGAA. Its translation is CASSLEARVDE. The CDR3 as a whole reads CASSLEARVDEAFF.

Concerning this clone itself: The CDR3 end is not reached by the read, which stops 3 residues before it; the germline J gene fills it in. The V call is TRBV19, the J call TRBJ2-3; 8 bases line up with TRBD1. This CDR3 contains 15 residues. J lost 1 base, V lost 3 bases, and 3 bases had no gene match. The germline V gene encodes CDR1 LNHDA and CDR2 SQIVND (reference sequence). CDR3 DNA, as far as it was read: TGTGCCAGTAGTATGACAGGGGCCGGCACAGATACG. Protein sequence: CASSMTGAGTDT. The whole CDR3 sequence is CASSMTGAGTDTQYF. Together with reference TRBV19 and TRBJ2-3, the CDR3 gives the full variable domain: DGGITQSPKYLFRKEGQNVTLSCEQNLNHDAMYWYRQDPGQGLRLIYYSQIVNDFQKGDIAEGYSVSREKKESFPLTVTSAQKNPTAFYLCASSMTGAGTDTQYFGPGTRLTVL.

As to this clone: The read ends 3 residues before the CDR3 terminus; that terminus is restored from the germline J gene. The chain uses TRBV20-1 and TRBJ2-5; 9 bases fit TRBD2. Unmatched junction bases numbered 16, after V lost 0 bases and J lost 2 bases. In germline, CDR1 is DFQATT, CDR2 SNEGSKA (reference sequence). This CDR3 region has 19 residues. CDR3 DNA (partial): TGCAGTGCTAGAGATCTGGACAGAGTTAGCGGGGGCCAGCAAGAGACC. It specifies CSARDLDRVSGGQQET. The entire CDR3 sequence reads CSARDLDRVSGGQQETQYF.

Remarks on this clone: Read coverage stops 3 residues before the CDR3 terminus; the germline J gene supplies the remainder. The J gene is TRBJ2-7, the V gene TRBV28, with TRBD1 matching 8 bases. CDR1 and CDR2 from the germline V gene are MDHEN and SYDVKM. V lost 6 bases, J lost 6 bases, and 10 bases stayed unmatched. CDR3 size: 14 residues. The CDR3 bases that were read are TGTGCCAGCAGCCCTAGGACAGGGATGGGCGAG. As protein: CASSPRTGMGE. The entire CDR3 is CASSPRTGMGEQYF. Filled out from reference TRBV28 and TRBJ2-7, the complete variable domain reads DVKVTQSSRYLVKRTGEKVFLECVQDMDHENMFWYRQDPGLGLRLIYFSYDVKMKEKGDIPEGYSVSREKKERFSLILESASTNQTSMYLCASSPRTGMGEQYFGPGTRLTVT.

Comments on this clone: The read ends 3 residues shy of where the CDR3 ends; the end is completed using the germline J gene. The chain joins TRBV19 to TRBJ2-7; D is ambiguous. V lost 6 bases and J lost 1, with 13 bases in between. This CDR3 has 14 amino acids. Germline V gives CDR1 LNHDA, CDR2 SQIVND (reference sequence). The covered CDR3 bases are TGTGCCAGTAGCCCTATGAAGGGTTCCTACGAG. Residues: CASSPMKGSYE. The entire CDR3 reads CASSPMKGSYEQYF.

To note about this clone: The read ends 3 residues before the CDR3 terminus; that terminus is restored from the germline J gene. The chain links TRBV7-3 to TRBJ2-5; D may be TRBD1 or TRBD2 (5 bases each). V was shortened by 3 bases and J by 4 bases, with 9 bases between the two germline ends. CDR1 SGHTA and CDR2 FQGTGA come from the germline V gene. This CDR3 is built from 13 residues. The CDR3 loop reads CASSLQRGETQYF. The CDR3 bases that were read are TGTGCCAGCAGCTTGCAGAGGGGAGAGACC.

Concerning this clone: The read stops 3 residues short of the end of the CDR3; the missing end is completed from the germline J gene. The chain links TRBV7-6 to TRBJ1-5, with D possibly matching TRBD1 (6 bases). The germline CDR1 and CDR2 sequences are SGHVS and FNYEAQ. The CDR3 is made up of 15 amino acids. Trimming cost V 4 bases and J 1 base, with 11 bases left between them. The CDR3 loop is CASSSEGGSNQPQHF. The CDR3 bases that were read are TGTGCCAGCAGCTCGGAGGGGGGGAGCAATCAGCCC.

Comments on this clone: The read terminates 3 residues ahead of where the CDR3 ends, so the germline J gene completes it. This chain links TRBV5-1 with TRBJ2-2; a weak D match, TRBD1 (5 bases). Trimming removed 0 bases at V and 1 base at J, with 7 bases between. Germline values: CDR1 SGHRS, CDR2 YFSETQ. The CDR3 length is 15 residues. The CDR3 sequence is CASSLEGRNTGELFF. The sequenced part of the CDR3 DNA is TGCGCCAGCAGCTTGGAGGGGCGGAACACCGGGGAG.

As for this clone: One end of the junction varies from germline; a read error may be responsible. The read is 3 residues too short to cover the CDR3 end, so that end is filled in from the germline J gene. The same CDR3 is also encoded by other DNA sequences in this sample. The rearrangement uses TRBV7-6 and TRBJ1-6; 7 positions agree with TRBD1. The CDR3 extends over 15 amino acids. Germline V lookup: CDR1 SGHVS, CDR2 FNYEAQ. This CDR3 is CASSPMGQTNSPLHF. The sequenced CDR3 bases are TGTGCTAGCAGCCCGATGGGACAGACTAATTCACCC.

Comment on this clone: Read coverage stops 3 residues before the CDR3 terminus; the germline J gene supplies the remainder. This chain joins TRBV20-1 and TRBJ2-1; the match to TRBD2 covers 8 bases. This CDR3 is 13 amino acids long. Trimming cost V 2 bases and J 6 bases; bases outside gene matches: 3. CDR1 is DFQATT, CDR2 SNEGSKA, per germline (reference sequence). The CDR3 DNA, read in part, is TGCAGTGCTAGACGAGGGACTAGCAATGAG. Encoded protein: CSARRGTSNE. In full, the CDR3 is CSARRGTSNEQFF.

For this clone: The CDR3 extends 3 residues past the end of the read, so its final part is completed from the germline J gene. V usage is TRBV5-5 and J usage is TRBJ1-4; D possibly corresponds to TRBD1 (6 bases). Germline loops: CDR1 SGHKS, CDR2 YYEKEE (reference sequence). The CDR3 has 15 residues. Deletions cut 4 bases from V and 4 bases from J, with 14 bases between. Incomplete CDR3 DNA: TGTGCCAGCAGCAGACAGGAGCAACTTAATGAAAAA. Translation gives CASSRQEQLNEK. The whole CDR3 reads CASSRQEQLNEKLFF.